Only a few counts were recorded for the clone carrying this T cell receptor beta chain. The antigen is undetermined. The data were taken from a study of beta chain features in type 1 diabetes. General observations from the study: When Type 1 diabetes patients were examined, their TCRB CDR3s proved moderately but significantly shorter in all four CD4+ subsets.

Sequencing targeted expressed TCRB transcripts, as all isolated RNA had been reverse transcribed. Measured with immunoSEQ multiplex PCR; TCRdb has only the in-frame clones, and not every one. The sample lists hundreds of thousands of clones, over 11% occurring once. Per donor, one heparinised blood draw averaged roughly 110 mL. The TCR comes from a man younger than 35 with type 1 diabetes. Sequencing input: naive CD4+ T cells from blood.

The CDR3 bases are TGTGCCAGCAGCTTACGAGGGGGCGCGCAATACGAGCAGTACTTC. This translates into CASSLRGGAQYEQYF. J is TRBJ2-7 and V is TRBV7-6; 7 bases agree with TRBD1. V gave up 2 bases and J gave up 4 bases; unmatched junction bases: 8. Germline values: CDR1 SGHVS, CDR2 FNYEAQ. This CDR3 has 15 residues.